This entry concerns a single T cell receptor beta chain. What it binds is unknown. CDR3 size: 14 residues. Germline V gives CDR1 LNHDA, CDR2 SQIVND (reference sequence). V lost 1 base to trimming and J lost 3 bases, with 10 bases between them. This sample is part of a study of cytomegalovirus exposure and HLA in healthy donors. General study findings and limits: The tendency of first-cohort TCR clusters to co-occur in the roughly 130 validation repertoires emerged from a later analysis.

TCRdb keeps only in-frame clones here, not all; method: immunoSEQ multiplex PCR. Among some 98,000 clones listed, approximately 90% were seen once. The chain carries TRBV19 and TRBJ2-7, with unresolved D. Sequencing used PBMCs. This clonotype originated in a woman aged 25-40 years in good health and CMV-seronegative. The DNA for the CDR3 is TGTGCCAGTAGTATAGGAGGCCGCTACTACGAGCAGTACTTC. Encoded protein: CASSIGGRYYEQYF.